This TCR beta chain was documented in a study of metastatic and nonmetastatic thyroid tumors. Study details: A comparison of repertoires was made across blood and tumor or nodule tissue from malignant and benign thyroid patients.

No patient received treatment before thyroid surgery. As handled by the study authors: Clinicopathological groups supplied CDR3 differences that were used to build a distant-metastasis classifier for papillary thyroid cancer. TCRdb re-analyzed the PCR reads using MiXCR. TCRdb, rather than the study authors, made the V and J calls. Seen here are around 50,000 clones, less than 30% observed once, and the top ten hold approximately 15%. This clone was counted at least ten times. Its cognate antigen is unknown. CDR3 length: 13 residues. Trimming cost V 0 bases and J 10 bases, with 15 bases left between them. CDR1 is DFQATT and CDR2 is SNEGSKA in the germline V gene (reference sequence). Study-wide findings and caveats: Benign nodules reportedly had significantly lower TCR beta diversity than malignant thyroid tumors in blood and tumor.

Sample: blood. The origin of this receptor is a female donor with papillary thyroid cancer or a benign thyroid nodule (not recorded which). Some clones in this sample may be carry-over from other donors' samples. The chain employs TRBV20-1 and TRBJ1-2; TRBD1 is a possible D gene (6 bases). This chain's CDR3 is CSARDKWTDPYTF. The CDR3 nucleotides are TGCAGTGCTAGAGATAAGTGGACAGACCCCTACACCTTC.